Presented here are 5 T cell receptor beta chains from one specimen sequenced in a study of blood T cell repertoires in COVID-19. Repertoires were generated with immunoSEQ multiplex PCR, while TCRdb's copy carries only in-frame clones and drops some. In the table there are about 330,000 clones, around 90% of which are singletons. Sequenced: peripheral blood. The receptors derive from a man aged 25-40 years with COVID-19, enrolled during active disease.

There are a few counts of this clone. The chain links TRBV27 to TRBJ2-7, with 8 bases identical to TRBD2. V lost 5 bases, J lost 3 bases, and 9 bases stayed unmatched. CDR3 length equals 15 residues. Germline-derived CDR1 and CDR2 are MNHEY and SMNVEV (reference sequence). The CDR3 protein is CASSAGLAAFYEQYF. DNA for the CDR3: TGTGCCAGCAGTGCCGGACTAGCAGCTTTCTACGAGCAGTACTTC.

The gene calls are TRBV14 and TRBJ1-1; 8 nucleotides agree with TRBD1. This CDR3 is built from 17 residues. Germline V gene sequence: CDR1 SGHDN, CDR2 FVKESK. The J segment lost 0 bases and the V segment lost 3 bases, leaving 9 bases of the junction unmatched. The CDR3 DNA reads TGTGCCAGCAGCCAGGGGGACAGGTGGACCCTGAACACTGAAGCTTTCTTT. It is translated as CASSQGDRWTLNTEAFF.

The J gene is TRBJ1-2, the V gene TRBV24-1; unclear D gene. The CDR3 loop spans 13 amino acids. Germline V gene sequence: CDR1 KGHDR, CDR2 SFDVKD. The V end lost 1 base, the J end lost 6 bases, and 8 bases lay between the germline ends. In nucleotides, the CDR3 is TGTGCCACCAGTGATTTTAGCGGGGATGGCTACACCTTC. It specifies CATSDFSGDGYTF.

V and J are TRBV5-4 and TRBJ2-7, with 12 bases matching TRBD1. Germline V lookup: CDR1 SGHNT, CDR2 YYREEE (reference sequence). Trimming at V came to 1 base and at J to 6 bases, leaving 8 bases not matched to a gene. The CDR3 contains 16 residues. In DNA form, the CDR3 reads TGTGCCAGCAGCTTGAACCCCGGGACAGGGGGCCGCGAGCAGTACTTC. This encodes CASSLNPGTGGREQYF. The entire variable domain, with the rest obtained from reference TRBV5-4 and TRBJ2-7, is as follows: ETGVTQSPTHLIKTRGQQVTLRCSSQSGHNTVSWYQQALGQGPQFIFQYYREEENGRGNFPPRFSGLQFPNYSSELNVNALELDDSALYLCASSLNPGTGGREQYFGPGTRLTVT.

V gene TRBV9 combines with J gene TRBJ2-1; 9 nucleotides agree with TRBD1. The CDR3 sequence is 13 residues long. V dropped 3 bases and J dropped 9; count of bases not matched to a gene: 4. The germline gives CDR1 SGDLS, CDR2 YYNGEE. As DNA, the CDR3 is TGTGCCAGCAGCGCACAGGGGGCCGGTGAGCAGTTCTTC. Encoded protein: CASSAQGAGEQFF.